Below are 8 T cell receptor beta chains sequenced from a single sample in a study of shared clonotypes between healthy human individuals. Profiled with immunoSEQ multiplex PCR; TCRdb holds only in-frame clones, not every one. The sample records around 100,000 clones, 65% to 75% being singletons. The sample comprised memory CD8+ T cells sorted from blood. Subset here: CD45RO+ cells pooled with CCR7-negative TemRA cells. All receptors derive from a woman aged 30 to 39 in good health.

This clone was counted between two and nine times. The rearrangement uses TRBV5-1 and TRBJ1-2, with 8 bases that match TRBD1. V was clipped by 4 bases and J by 3 bases; unmatched bases: 11. CDR3 length: 16 amino acids. Germline CDR1 is SGHRS and CDR2 is YFSETQ. This CDR3 reads CASSPDREVYHYGYTF. The DNA of the CDR3 is TGCGCCAGCAGCCCGGACAGGGAGGTCTATCACTATGGCTACACCTTC.

The chain uses TRBV2 and TRBJ1-5; unclear D gene. CDR1 and CDR2 (germline): SNHLY, FYNNEI. The CDR3 runs 16 residues. V lost 3 bases, J lost 0 bases, and 12 bases lay in between. The CDR3: CASSELLQYSNQPQHF. The CDR3 coding sequence is TGTGCCAGCAGTGAGTTATTACAGTATAGCAATCAGCCCCAGCATTTT. Based on the CDR3 plus reference TRBV2 and TRBJ1-5, the full variable domain is EPEVTQTPSHQVTQMGQEVILRCVPISNHLYFYWYRQILGQKVEFLVSFYNNEISEKSEIFDDQFSVERPDGSNFTLKIRSTKLEDSAMYFCASSELLQYSNQPQHFGDGTRLSIL.

As to this clone: Relative to the germline gene, one junction end is altered; a read error may explain this. This chain connects TRBV7-2 to TRBJ2-5, with unresolved D. CDR1 SGHTA and CDR2 FQGNSA come from the germline V gene. CDR3 size: 12 residues. Written as DNA, the CDR3 is TGTGCCAGCAGCTTTATGGTCGAGAGCCAGTACTTC. Translating it yields CASSFMVESQYF.

This clone showed up many times. The chain combines TRBV7-7 with TRBJ1-4; 8 bases align to TRBD1. The germline V gene encodes CDR1 SSHAT and CDR2 FNYEAQ (reference sequence). With V trimmed by 3 bases and J by 8 bases, 5 bases remained unmatched. The CDR3 is made up of 14 amino acids. CDR3 in amino acids: CASSFQGAEEKLFF. CDR3 bases: TGTGCCAGCAGCTTTCAGGGGGCTGAGGAAAAACTGTTTTTT. Full variable domain (rest looked up from reference TRBV7-7 and TRBJ1-4): GAGVSQSPRYKVTKRGQDVTLRCDPISSHATLYWYQQALGQGPEFLTYFNYEAQPDKSGLPSDRFSAERPEGSISTLTIQRTEQRDSAMYRCASSFQGAEEKLFFGSGTQLSVL.

The chain joins TRBV5-6 to TRBJ2-3, with 10 nucleotides matching TRBD1. CDR3 length equals 16 residues. CDR1 is SGHDT and CDR2 is YYEEEE in the germline V gene. The junction had 7 bases not matched to a gene; V was cut back by 4 bases and J by 2 bases. The CDR3 sequence is CASSQMDRGNTDTQYF. DNA of the CDR3: TGTGCCAGCAGCCAGATGGACAGGGGGAACACAGATACGCAGTATTTT. The full variable domain, with the rest looked up from reference TRBV5-6 and TRBJ2-3, is DAGVTQSPTHLIKTRGQQVTLRCSPKSGHDTVSWYQQALGQGPQFIFQYYEEEERQRGNFPDRFSGHQFPNYSSELNVNALLLGDSALYLCASSQMDRGNTDTQYFGPGTRLTVL.

The chain links TRBV5-4 to TRBJ2-7; 9 nucleotides align to TRBD1. The V gene end was trimmed by 5 bases and the J gene end by 3 bases; junction bases not matched to a gene: 3. This CDR3 is built from 13 residues. Germline loops: CDR1 SGHNT, CDR2 YYREEE (reference sequence). The CDR3 DNA follows: TGTGCCAGCAGTTGGGGACAGGGCTACGAGCAGTACTTC. Translated, it gives CASSWGQGYEQYF.

This clone was detected only a few times. V gene TRBV19 combines with J gene TRBJ2-1; 7 bases line up with TRBD1. Per germline, CDR1 LNHDA and CDR2 SQIVND (reference sequence). The length of the CDR3 is 16 residues. J lost 0 bases, V lost 4 bases, and 6 bases had no gene match. Here the CDR3 reads CASSKEDRSSYNEQFF. The CDR3 nucleotides read TGTGCCAGTAGTAAAGAGGACAGGAGCTCCTACAATGAGCAGTTCTTC.

This chain links TRBV9 with TRBJ1-2; D is uncertain. The CDR3 is made up of 12 amino acids. V lost 1 base, J lost 4 bases, and 5 bases lay in between. CDR1 and CDR2 (germline): SGDLS, YYNGEE. In DNA, the CDR3 is TGTGCCAGCAGCGTATTCCCCTATGGCTACACCTTC. Residues: CASSVFPYGYTF.